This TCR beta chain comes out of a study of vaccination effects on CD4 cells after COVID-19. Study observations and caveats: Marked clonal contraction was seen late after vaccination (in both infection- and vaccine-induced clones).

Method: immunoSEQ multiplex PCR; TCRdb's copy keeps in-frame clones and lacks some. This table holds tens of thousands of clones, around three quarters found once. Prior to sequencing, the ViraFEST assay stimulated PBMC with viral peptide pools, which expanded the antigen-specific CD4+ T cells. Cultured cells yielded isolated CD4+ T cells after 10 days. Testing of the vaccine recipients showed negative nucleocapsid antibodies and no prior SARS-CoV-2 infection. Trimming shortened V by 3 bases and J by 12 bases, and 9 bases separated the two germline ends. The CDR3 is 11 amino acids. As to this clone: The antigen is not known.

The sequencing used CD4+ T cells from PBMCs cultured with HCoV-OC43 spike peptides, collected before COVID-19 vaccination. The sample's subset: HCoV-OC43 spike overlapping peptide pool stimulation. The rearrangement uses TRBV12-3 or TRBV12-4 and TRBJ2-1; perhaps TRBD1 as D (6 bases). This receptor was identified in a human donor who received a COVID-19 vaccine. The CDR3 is CASSLWGRQFF. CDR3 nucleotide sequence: TGTGCCAGCAGTTTGTGGGGGCGGCAGTTCTTC.